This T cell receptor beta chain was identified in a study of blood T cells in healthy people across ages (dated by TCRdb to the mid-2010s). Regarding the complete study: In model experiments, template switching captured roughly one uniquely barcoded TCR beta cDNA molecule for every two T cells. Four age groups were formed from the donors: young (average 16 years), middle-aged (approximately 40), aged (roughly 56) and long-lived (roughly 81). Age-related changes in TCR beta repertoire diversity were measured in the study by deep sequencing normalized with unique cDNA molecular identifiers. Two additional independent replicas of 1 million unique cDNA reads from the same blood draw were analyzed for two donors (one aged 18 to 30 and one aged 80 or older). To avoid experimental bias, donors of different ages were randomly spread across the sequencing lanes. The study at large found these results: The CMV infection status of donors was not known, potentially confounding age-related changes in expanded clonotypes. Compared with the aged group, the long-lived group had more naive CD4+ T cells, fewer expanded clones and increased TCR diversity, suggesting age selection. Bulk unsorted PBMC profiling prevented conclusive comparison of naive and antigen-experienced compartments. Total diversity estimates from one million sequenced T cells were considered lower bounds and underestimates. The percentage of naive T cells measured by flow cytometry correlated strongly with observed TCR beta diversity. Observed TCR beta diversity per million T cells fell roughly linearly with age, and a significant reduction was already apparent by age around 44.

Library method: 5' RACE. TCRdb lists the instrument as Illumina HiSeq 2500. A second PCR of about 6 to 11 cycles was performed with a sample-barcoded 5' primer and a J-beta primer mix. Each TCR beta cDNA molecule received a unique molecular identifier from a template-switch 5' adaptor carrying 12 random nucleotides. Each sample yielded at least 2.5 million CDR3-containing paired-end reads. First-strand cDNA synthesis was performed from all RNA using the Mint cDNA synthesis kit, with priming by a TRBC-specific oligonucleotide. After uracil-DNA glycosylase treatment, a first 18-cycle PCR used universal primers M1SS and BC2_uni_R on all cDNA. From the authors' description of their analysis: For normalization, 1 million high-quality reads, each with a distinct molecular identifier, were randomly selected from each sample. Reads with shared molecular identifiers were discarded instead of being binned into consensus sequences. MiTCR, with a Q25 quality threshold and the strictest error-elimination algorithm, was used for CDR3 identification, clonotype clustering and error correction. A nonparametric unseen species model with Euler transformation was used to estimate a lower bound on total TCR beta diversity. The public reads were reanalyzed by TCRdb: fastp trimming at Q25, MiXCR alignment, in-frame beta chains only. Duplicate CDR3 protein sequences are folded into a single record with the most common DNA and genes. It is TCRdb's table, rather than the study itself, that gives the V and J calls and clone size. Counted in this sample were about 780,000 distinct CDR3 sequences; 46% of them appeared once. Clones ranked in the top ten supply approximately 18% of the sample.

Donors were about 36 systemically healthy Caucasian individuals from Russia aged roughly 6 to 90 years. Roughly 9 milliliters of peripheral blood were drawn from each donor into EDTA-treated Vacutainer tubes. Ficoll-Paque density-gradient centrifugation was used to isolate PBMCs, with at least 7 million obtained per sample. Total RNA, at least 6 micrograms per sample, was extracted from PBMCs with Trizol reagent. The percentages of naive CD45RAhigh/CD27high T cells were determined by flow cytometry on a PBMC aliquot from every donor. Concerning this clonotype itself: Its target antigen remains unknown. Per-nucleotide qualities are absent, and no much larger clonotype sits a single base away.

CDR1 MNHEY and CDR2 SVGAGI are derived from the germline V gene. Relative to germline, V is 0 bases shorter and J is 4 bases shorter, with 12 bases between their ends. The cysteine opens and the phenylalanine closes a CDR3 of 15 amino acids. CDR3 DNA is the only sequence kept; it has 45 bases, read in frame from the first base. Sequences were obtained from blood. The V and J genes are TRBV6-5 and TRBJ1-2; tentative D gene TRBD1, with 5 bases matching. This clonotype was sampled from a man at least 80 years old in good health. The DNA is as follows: TGTGCCAGCAGTTACTCATTGGGGCGCGGCTATGGCTACACCTTC. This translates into CASSYSLGRGYGYTF.